The clone carrying this TCR beta chain was counted ten times or more. Amplicons of TCR beta CDR3 were generated from genomic DNA by two-round multiplex PCR. During first-round PCR, primers specific to each TRBV and TRBJ gene were used. From the multiplex PCR reads, TCRdb called clonotypes with MiXCR, one entry per CDR3 protein. Of tens of thousands of distinct CDR3 sequences in the sample, less than 25% are singletons; the top ten hold less than 30%. This entry belongs to a study of prognosis after radiotherapy for stage I lung cancer. CDR3 length: 13 amino acids. The V end was cut by 4 bases, the J end by 3 bases, with 11 bases between. Looked up from germline, CDR1 is GTSNPN and CDR2 is SVGIG (reference sequence).

The clonotype comes from a donor over 45 with non-small cell lung cancer. The gene calls are TRBV30 and TRBJ2-3; a possible D gene is TRBD1 (5 bases). This sample comprised PBMCs, obtained before or after stereotactic body radiation therapy (not recorded which). The CDR3 protein is CAWNHGATDTQYF. CDR3 in DNA: TGTGCCTGGAATCATGGGGCGACAGATACGCAGTATTTT.